This record concerns one T cell receptor (beta chain) sequence. Its specificity is not known. These data come from a study of cytomegalovirus exposure and HLA in healthy donors. The study's findings and limits: Cytomegalovirus status, reportedly, was diagnosed with high specificity and sensitivity by the classifier. According to a later analysis, TCR clusters from the first cohort tended to co-occur in the 100 to 150 validation repertoires. Researchers reported that a few CMV-associated chains were confirmed in vitro as CMV antigen-specific.

Germline V gene sequence: CDR1 MNHEY, CDR2 SMNVEV (reference sequence). V gave up 5 bases and J gave up 4 bases; unmatched junction bases: 7. This CDR3 region has 15 residues. Assay used: immunoSEQ multiplex PCR; TCRdb lists only in-frame clones, some missing. The sample lists 45,000 to 65,000 clones, roughly 93% occurring once. The sequenced sample consisted of PBMCs. The clonotype comes from a woman between 18 and 29 years old in good health and CMV-seropositive. The chain uses TRBV27 and TRBJ2-7, with 11 bases identical to TRBD1. The chain's CDR3 is CASSKTGTGGYEQYF. For the CDR3, the DNA is TGTGCCAGCAGTAAAACCGGGACAGGGGGATACGAGCAGTACTTC.